This T cell receptor beta chain stems from a study of shared clonotypes between healthy human individuals. The CDR3 runs 16 residues. The V end was cut by 6 bases, the J end by 5 bases, with 23 bases between. The V gene's germline CDR1 is MNHNY and CDR2 SVGAGI (reference sequence). Produced via immunoSEQ multiplex PCR; TCRdb's table is partial and in-frame only. The sample lists 2,100,000 or so clones; 90% to 96% were seen once. The TCR originated in a young man in good health. The V call is TRBV6-6, the J call TRBJ2-7, with D possibly TRBD1 on 6 matching bases. The sequencing input was naive CD4+ T cells sorted from blood. Subset here: CD45RA+ positively selected. The CDR3 sequence is CASSNRVRQGSHEQYF. CDR3 DNA: TGTGCCAGCAGCAACAGGGTTCGTCAGGGAAGCCACGAGCAGTACTTC.